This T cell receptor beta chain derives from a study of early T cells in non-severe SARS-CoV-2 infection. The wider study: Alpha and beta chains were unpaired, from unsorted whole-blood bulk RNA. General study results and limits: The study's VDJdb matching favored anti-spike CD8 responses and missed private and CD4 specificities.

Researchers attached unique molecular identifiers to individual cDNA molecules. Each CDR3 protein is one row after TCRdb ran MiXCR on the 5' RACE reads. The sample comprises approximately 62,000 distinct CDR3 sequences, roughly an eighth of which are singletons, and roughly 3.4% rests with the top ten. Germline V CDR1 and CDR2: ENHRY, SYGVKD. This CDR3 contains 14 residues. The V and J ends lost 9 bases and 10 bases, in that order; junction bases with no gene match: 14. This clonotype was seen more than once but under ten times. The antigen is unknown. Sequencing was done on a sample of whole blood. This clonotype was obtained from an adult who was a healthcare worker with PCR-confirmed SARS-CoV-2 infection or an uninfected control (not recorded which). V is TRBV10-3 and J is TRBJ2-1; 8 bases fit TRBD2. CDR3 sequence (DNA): TGTGCCATTTCAATAGCGGGAAACATGAAAGAGCAGTTCTTC. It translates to CAISIAGNMKEQFF.